The entry below gives a single TCR beta chain sequence along with its context. Its matching antigen is unknown. Both 60 Vbeta primers and 13 Jbeta primers went into the PCR. TCRdb's table, derived via immunoSEQ multiplex PCR, lists solely in-frame clones and lacks some. Among approximately 54,000 clones listed, approximately 82% were seen once. This record belongs to a study of cytomegalovirus exposure and HLA in healthy donors. General observations from the study: Three chains linked to CMV were shown in vitro to be specific for CMV antigens. It was reportedly the case that the classifier diagnosed cytomegalovirus status with high specificity and sensitivity. For most TCR beta V segments, an earlier analysis put the productive rate at about 87% or about 30% of the time.

The V and J ends lost 8 bases and 6 bases, in that order; junction bases with no gene match: 10. CDR1 MNHEY and CDR2 SVGAGI come from the germline V gene. The CDR3 is 13 residues long. The material sequenced was PBMCs. The genes are TRBV6-5 and TRBJ2-7, with TRBD1 identical over 7 bases. This sequence originates from a young woman in good health and CMV-seronegative. CDR3 sequence reads: CASAQGRRSEQYF. CDR3 sequence (DNA): TGTGCCAGCGCACAGGGGCGCAGGAGCGAGCAGTACTTC.